The entry below gives a single T cell receptor (beta chain) sequence along with its context. This sample is part of a study of tumor and adjacent non-tumor tissue in lung cancer. Three rounds of nested PCR, following a modified ARM-PCR protocol, produced the TCRbeta library. TCRdb independently ran MiXCR on the multiplex PCR reads; one entry per CDR3 protein. The table includes tens of thousands of distinct CDR3 sequences, around four fifths detected once. Germline V gives CDR1 SGHAT, CDR2 FQNNGV. The CDR3 has 15 residues. The V gene lost 10 bases and the J gene lost 2 bases, with 21 bases spanning the gap. The template was RNA from unsorted bulk tissue.

The V gene is TRBV11-2, the J gene TRBJ2-7; D remains unclear. Source material: lung tumor tissue. This receptor was obtained from a woman aged 45-65 years with non-small cell lung cancer. DNA of the CDR3: TGTGCCAACAGTCGAATGCGGTATAGGACCTACGAGCAGTACTTC. Protein: CANSRMRYRTYEQYF.